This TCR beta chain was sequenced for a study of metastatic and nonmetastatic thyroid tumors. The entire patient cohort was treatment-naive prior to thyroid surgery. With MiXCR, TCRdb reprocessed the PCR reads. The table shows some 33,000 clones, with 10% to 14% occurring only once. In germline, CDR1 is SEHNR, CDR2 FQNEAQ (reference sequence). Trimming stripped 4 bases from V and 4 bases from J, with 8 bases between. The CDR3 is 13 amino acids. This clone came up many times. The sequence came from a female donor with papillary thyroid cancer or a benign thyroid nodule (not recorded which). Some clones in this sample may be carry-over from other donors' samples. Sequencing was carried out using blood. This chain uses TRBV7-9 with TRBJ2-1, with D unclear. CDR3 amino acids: CASSYSLYNEQFF. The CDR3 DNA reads TGTGCCAGCAGCTACTCTCTATACAATGAGCAGTTCTTC. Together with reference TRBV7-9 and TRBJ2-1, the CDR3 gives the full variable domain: DTGVSQNPRHKITKRGQNVTFRCDPISEHNRLYWYRQTLGQGPEFLTYFQNEAQLEKSRLLSDRFSAERPKGSFSTLEIQRTEQGDSAMYLCASSYSLYNEQFFGPGTRLTVL.